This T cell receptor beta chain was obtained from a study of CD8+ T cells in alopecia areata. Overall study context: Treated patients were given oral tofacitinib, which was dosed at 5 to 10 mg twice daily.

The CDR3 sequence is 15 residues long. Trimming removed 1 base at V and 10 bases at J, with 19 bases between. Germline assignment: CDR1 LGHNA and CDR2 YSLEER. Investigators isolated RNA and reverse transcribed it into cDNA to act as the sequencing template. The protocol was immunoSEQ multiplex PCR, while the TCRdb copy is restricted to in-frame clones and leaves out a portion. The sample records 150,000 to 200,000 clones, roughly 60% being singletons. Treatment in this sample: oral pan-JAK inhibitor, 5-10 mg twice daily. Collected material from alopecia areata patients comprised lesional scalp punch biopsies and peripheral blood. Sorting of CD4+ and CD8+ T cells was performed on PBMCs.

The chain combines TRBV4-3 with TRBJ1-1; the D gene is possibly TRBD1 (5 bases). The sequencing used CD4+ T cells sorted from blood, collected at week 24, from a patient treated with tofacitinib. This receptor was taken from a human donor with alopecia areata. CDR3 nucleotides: TGCGCCAGCAGCCAAGTCGGCAGGGTGGCGCTTGGAGCTTTCTTT. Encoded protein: CASSQVGRVALGAFF.